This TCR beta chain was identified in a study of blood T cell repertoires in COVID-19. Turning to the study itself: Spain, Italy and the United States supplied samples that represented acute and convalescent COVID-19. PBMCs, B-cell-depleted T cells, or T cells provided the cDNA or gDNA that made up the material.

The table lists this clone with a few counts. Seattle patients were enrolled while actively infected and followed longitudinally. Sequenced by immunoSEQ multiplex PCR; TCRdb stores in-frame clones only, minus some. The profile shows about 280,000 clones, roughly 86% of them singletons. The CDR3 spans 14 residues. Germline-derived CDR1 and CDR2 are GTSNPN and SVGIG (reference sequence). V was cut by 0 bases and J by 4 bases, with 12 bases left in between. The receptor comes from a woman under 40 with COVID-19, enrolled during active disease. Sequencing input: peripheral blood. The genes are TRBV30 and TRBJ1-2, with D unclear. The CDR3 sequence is CAWSVLGLTYGYTF. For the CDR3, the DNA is TGTGCCTGGAGTGTACTGGGCCTAACCTATGGCTACACCTTC.